This paragraph reports one T cell receptor beta chain. Its antigen is undetermined. The CDR3 end lies 3 residues beyond the end of the read and is filled in from the germline J gene. The entry originates in a study of T cells in women clearing cervical HPV infection. Turning to the study itself: Case blood drawn at lesion detection; control blood after infection cleared. General study results and limits: Effector/memory and HPV-specific T cells were not isolated, and association timing is unknown. Controls had more TRBV6-7 (about 0.16%) than cases (roughly 0.11%). CIN3+ cases had significantly higher TCR richness than controls; evenness did not differ.

TCRdb's table, derived via immunoSEQ multiplex PCR, lists solely in-frame clones and lacks some. The repertoire shows some 25,000 clones; the top ten hold around 3.9%. The CDR3 loop spans 15 amino acids. Germline V gives CDR1 LNHDA, CDR2 SQIVND (reference sequence). J gave up 5 bases and V 1 base, and 5 bases lay outside the gene matches. The V gene is TRBV19, the J gene TRBJ2-5; 9 bases map to TRBD2. Material for sequencing was blood buffy coat. This clonotype was sampled from a woman between 18 and 70 years old with a cervical HPV16 infection that either progressed to CIN3+ or cleared (not recorded which). The CDR3 is CASSIGAGGGETQYF. The covered CDR3 bases are TGTGCCAGTAGTATAGGAGCGGGGGGCGGGGAGACC.